The clone carrying this T cell receptor beta chain is a singleton in its sample. Its antigen is still unknown. The data derive from a study of human T cells and chemical hapten exposure. Overall study context: Patients received weekly diphenylcyclopropenone doses to the scalp throughout the roughly 23-week study. Study results and limitations: In comparison with controls, expanded TCRs gave rise to a significantly larger number of large CDR3 similarity clusters. The presence of alopecia in the donors means their immune response may differ from healthy people's.

Documented time point: pre-sensitization, week 0. Treatment specified: therapeutic diphenylcyclopropenone sensitization with weekly scalp DPC. The study enrolled 18 to 70-year-old alopecia patients suitable for DPC. TCRdb reanalysed the RACE reads using MiXCR and keeps one entry per CDR3 protein. The sample records over 35,000 distinct CDR3 sequences, roughly 10% being singletons. The CDR3 loop spans 12 amino acids. V dropped 8 bases and J dropped 5 bases, with 10 bases sitting between them. Germline CDR1 is MDHEN and CDR2 is SYDVKM. J is TRBJ1-5 and V is TRBV28; D might be TRBD1 (6 bases). The sample was whole blood, taken in connection with sensitization to the hapten diphenylcyclopropenone (DPC). The origin of this receptor is a man aged 30-40 years with alopecia areata. Some clones in this sample may be carry-over from other donors' samples. CDR3 sequence: CASQTGDQPQHF. CDR3 DNA sequence: TGTGCCAGCCAGACAGGCGATCAGCCCCAGCATTTT.